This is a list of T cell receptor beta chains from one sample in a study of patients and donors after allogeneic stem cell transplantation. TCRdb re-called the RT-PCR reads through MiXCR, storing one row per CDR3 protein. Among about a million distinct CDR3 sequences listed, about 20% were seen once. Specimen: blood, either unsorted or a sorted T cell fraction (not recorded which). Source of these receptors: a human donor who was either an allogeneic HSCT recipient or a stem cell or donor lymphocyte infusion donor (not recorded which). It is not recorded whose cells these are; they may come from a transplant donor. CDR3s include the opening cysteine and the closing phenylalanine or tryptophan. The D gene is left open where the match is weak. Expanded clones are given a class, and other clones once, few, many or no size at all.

CAISEQGNNEQFF	TGTGCCATCAGTGAACAGGGAAACAATGAGCAGTTCTTC	.	TRBV10-3	TRBJ2-1	.
CATSDPGRGTDTQYF	TGTGCCACCAGTGATCCCGGACGGGGCACAGATACGCAGTATTTT	.	TRBV24-1	TRBJ2-3	.
CASSLVRVRSNQPQHF	TGTGCCAGCAGCTTGGTTCGGGTGAGGAGCAATCAGCCCCAGCATTTT	.	TRBV5-6	TRBJ1-5	.
CSVVGLAGSHVSYEQYF	TGCAGCGTTGTGGGACTAGCGGGATCTCATGTCTCCTACGAGCAGTACTTC	TRBD2	TRBV29-1	TRBJ2-7	few
CASSQGTGGASPLHF	TGTGCCAGCAGCCAAGGGACAGGGGGCGCATCACCCCTCCACTTT	TRBD1	TRBV3-1	TRBJ1-6	.
CASSLGLAGEYSTDTQYF	TGTGCCAGCAGCTTAGGGCTAGCGGGGGAGTATAGCACAGATACGCAGTATTTT	TRBD2	TRBV7-3	TRBJ2-3	few
CASSYGQGGTNGYTF	TGCGCCAGCAGCTATGGGCAGGGCGGTACCAATGGCTACACCTTC	.	TRBV5-1	TRBJ1-2	.
CSATTGGANSNQPQHF	TGCAGCGCAACGACAGGGGGCGCAAATAGCAATCAGCCCCAGCATTTT	TRBD1	TRBV29-1	TRBJ1-5	.
CSARDRGRREKLFF	TGCAGTGCTAGAGACAGGGGGCGTCGTGAAAAACTGTTTTTT	TRBD1	TRBV20-1	TRBJ1-4	few
CASSQEGGVWETQYF	TGTGCCAGCAGCCAAGAAGGGGGGGTCTGGGAGACCCAGTACTTC	.	TRBV14	TRBJ2-5	.
CSVRGGMGSYEQYF	TGCAGCGTTCGTGGGGGCATGGGTTCCTACGAGCAGTACTTC	.	TRBV29-1	TRBJ2-7	.
CASSDNRSRGYTF	TGTGCCAGCAGTGACAACAGGTCTCGAGGCTACACCTTC	.	TRBV2	TRBJ1-2	few
CATSDPGQGTPEGGEQYF	TGTGCCACCAGTGACCCGGGACAGGGAACTCCAGAGGGCGGCGAGCAGTACTTC	TRBD1	TRBV24-1	TRBJ2-7	.
CASSLGTSDPEQYF	TGCGCCAGCAGCCTCGGGACTAGCGATCCCGAGCAGTACTTC	TRBD2	TRBV5-1	TRBJ2-7	few
CASSEDISYEQYF	TGTGCCAGCAGCGAGGACATCTCCTACGAGCAGTACTTC	.	TRBV7-2	TRBJ2-7	.
CASSQVGTGLRSEAFF	TGCGCCAGCAGCCAAGTCGGTACGGGCCTGAGGTCTGAAGCTTTCTTT	.	TRBV4-3	TRBJ1-1	few
CASSRTGGLQPQHF	TGTGCCAGCAGTCGGACAGGGGGCCTTCAGCCCCAGCATTTT	TRBD1	TRBV6-2/TRBV6-3	TRBJ1-5	few
CASSYRKQGLWTEAFF	TGTGCCAGCAGTTACCGAAAACAGGGACTTTGGACTGAAGCTTTCTTT	.	TRBV6-5	TRBJ1-1	few
CASTSDSSYNEQFF	TGCGCCAGCACGTCCGACTCCTCCTACAATGAGCAGTTCTTC	.	TRBV5-1	TRBJ2-1	few
CASTDPGAARLNTGELFF	TGTGCCAGCACCGATCCAGGGGCGGCTCGATTGAACACCGGGGAGCTGTTTTTT	.	TRBV11-1	TRBJ2-2	few
CASLQGTGAPRDYGYTF	TGTGCCAGCCTCCAAGGGACAGGGGCACCCAGGGACTATGGCTACACCTTC	TRBD1	TRBV12-3/TRBV12-4	TRBJ1-2	many
CSASPSRGSETQYF	TGCAGTGCTAGCCCCAGTCGGGGGAGTGAGACCCAGTACTTC	.	TRBV20-1	TRBJ2-5	.
CASSPYTGGAAGELFF	TGTGCCAGCAGCCCTTACACAGGGGGCGCAGCCGGGGAGCTGTTTTTT	TRBD1	TRBV7-6	TRBJ2-2	.
CASSPEVSTEAFF	TGCGCCAGCAGCCCTGAGGTTTCCACTGAAGCTTTCTTT	.	TRBV4-3	TRBJ1-1	few
CASSLGSARGPPYEQYF	TGTGCCAGCAGCTTAGGGAGCGCGAGGGGACCTCCCTACGAGCAGTACTTC	.	TRBV13	TRBJ2-7	.
CASSGGGTEAFF	TGTGCCAGCAGCGGGGGAGGAACTGAAGCTTTCTTT	.	TRBV6-1	TRBJ1-1	many
CASSDSLGAGELFF	TGCGCCAGCAGCGATTCACTAGGGGCCGGGGAGCTGTTTTTT	.	TRBV5-1	TRBJ2-2	few
CASRRGGDLNTEAFF	TGTGCCAGCCGCCGGGGGGGAGACTTGAACACTGAAGCTTTCTTT	.	TRBV12-3/TRBV12-4	TRBJ1-1	many
CAWSYRTWVNGYTF	TGTGCCTGGTCCTATCGTACCTGGGTGAATGGCTACACCTTC	.	TRBV30	TRBJ1-2	few